This entry describes one T cell receptor (beta chain). It has no known antigen specificity. Qualities for individual bases were not recorded, and no much larger clone is one base off. This entry is derived from a study of CD8 T cells in Susac syndrome (dated by TCRdb to the late 2010s). At the level of the whole study: The study used repertoire sequencing to test whether antigen drove CD8+ T cell activation and differentiation in Susac syndrome. The clonality of the CD8+ T cell repertoire was compared across 12 healthy donors, roughly 14 Susac syndrome patients and under 17 multiple sclerosis patients. General findings and caveats noted by the study authors: The study acknowledged that relatively few individuals were included in the TCR sequencing and HLA analysis.

RNA was extracted with the RNeasy kit and 0.5 to 1 ug was reverse transcribed using random hexamers. TCR beta CDR3 regions were amplified with the immunoSEQ multiplex PCR assay covering 54 Vbeta and 13 Jbeta segments. To correct PCR amplification bias, a synthetic template baseline was used for both primer optimization and computational correction. Turning to the authors' computational methods: Reads were annotated to V, D and J genes per IMGT and analyzed with immunoSEQ Analyzer, keeping only productive sequences. To calculate clonality, Shannon entropy was normalized by log2 of the number of productive unique sequences and then subtracted from one. For each patient and control, public and private clones were evaluated among the 100 most prevalent clones. A clone was defined as Susac-specific if it was absent from the healthy and MS cohorts, from some 1,100 published viral clones and from other ImmuneACCESS disease sequences. TCRdb reworked the public reads: Q25 trimming with fastp, MiXCR clone assembly, productive beta chains retained. Merged by CDR3 protein, the rows form single entries marked with the most common genes and DNA. The V and J calls shown here were made by TCRdb, not taken from the authors' results. For this sample the table gives just over 150,000 distinct CDR3 sequences, of which just under 95% were detected only once. The ten largest clones represent more than 0.2% of the sample.

V has 5 bases trimmed and J has 5 bases trimmed; junction bases matching no gene number 7. Sequences SGHDN (CDR1) and FVKESK (CDR2) are obtained from the germline V gene. Reading from cysteine to phenylalanine, the CDR3 counts 16 amino acids. The retained sequence is limited to the CDR3, 48 bases, with the frame set at the first base. Peripheral blood CD8+ and CD4+ T cells from healthy donors, Susac syndrome patients and multiple sclerosis patients were profiled using high-throughput TCR beta sequencing. The multiple sclerosis controls were treatment-naive patients who had stable or active relapsing-remitting disease and met the revised McDonald criteria. CD8+ TEMRA cells were enriched by FACS, while bulk CD8+ and CD4+ T cells were purified by magnetic negative isolation. Blood was drawn into EDTA tubes, processed within 24 hours, and PBMCs were isolated by density gradient centrifugation. PBMCs intended for TCR sequencing were frozen in liquid nitrogen and were later thawed in a 37 degrees C water bath. The sorted or isolated CD4+, CD8+ and CD8+ TEMRA cells reached a purity of at least 90%.

Sequenced material: CD8+ T cells from PBMCs. The chain was built from TRBV14 and TRBJ2-3; 13 junctional bases match TRBD2. The clonotype originates from a human donor with multiple sclerosis. The CDR3 region reads CASSETSGGEEDTQYF. The DNA sequence reads TGTGCCAGCAGCGAAACTAGCGGGGGGGAAGAAGATACGCAGTATTTT.